The T cell receptor (beta chain) described here comes from a study of T cell responses to AZD1222 COVID-19 vaccine. General observations from the study: It was only after the peak T cell response that any repertoires were sampled. Targets within unmutated variant regions were reportedly found for nearly half of spike-specific TCRs. Donors were mostly white British, more females; clonal diversity possibly underestimated.

Comments on this clone: What it recognizes is unknown.

Profiled with immunoSEQ multiplex PCR; TCRdb holds only in-frame clones, not every one. The sample carries 96,000 or so clones, approximately 90% recorded once. Germline V lookup: CDR1 SGHVS, CDR2 FNYEAQ. The V gene lost 5 bases and the J gene lost 6 bases, with 22 bases spanning the gap. This CDR3 region has 16 residues. This TCR derives from an adult in good health. Material: peripheral blood, obtained on day 0 of AZD1222 vaccination. This chain links TRBV7-6 with TRBJ1-2; possibly TRBD1 for D (6 bases). In nucleotides, the CDR3 is TGTGCCAGCAGCCAATACAGGGAATCAGGAGAAGATGGCTACACCTTC. As protein: CASSQYRESGEDGYTF.